This T cell receptor (beta chain) was obtained from a study of blood T cell repertoires in COVID-19. Looking at the study overall: There were acute and convalescent COVID-19 samples, and they came from the United States, Italy and Spain.

With V trimmed by 2 bases and J by 6 bases, 4 bases remained unmatched. The CDR3 is 13 amino acids. CDR1 is SEHNR, CDR2 FQNEAQ, per germline (reference sequence). In the authors' workflow: For nucleated cells, counts were estimated from reference gene primer amplification. Profiling relied on immunoSEQ multiplex PCR, and the TCRdb table lists in-frame clones only, not all of them. The V and J calls and clone size were taken over from that table, and D and trimming were inferred from the DNA. Counted here are around 300,000 clones, roughly 90% occurring once; the ten biggest clones make up about 1%. Recruited during active infection, patients (from Seattle) were subsequently followed longitudinally.

The sequencing input was peripheral blood. The rearrangement uses TRBV7-9 and TRBJ2-7; 7 bases are shared with TRBD2. This receptor was identified in a woman in her forties with COVID-19, enrolled during active disease. The CDR3 loop reads CASSLTGGPEQYF. As DNA, the CDR3 is TGTGCCAGCAGCTTAACGGGAGGACCCGAGCAGTACTTC.